The 32 T cell receptor beta chains in this list originate from one sample, sequenced in a study of shared clonotypes between healthy human individuals. The data were produced by immunoSEQ multiplex PCR, yet TCRdb's version contains in-frame clones alone and is incomplete. The sample yields over a million clones, 96% seen once. The sequenced sample consisted of naive CD4+ T cells sorted from blood. Noted subset: CD45RA+ positively selected. Receptors originate from a man aged 30-40 years in good health.

This rearrangement joins TRBV11-3 to TRBJ2-1; TRBD2 matches 9 bases. Germline V CDR1 and CDR2: SGHNT, YENEEA. The V segment lost 1 base and the J segment 6 bases; nucleotides outside the gene matches: 7. The CDR3 totals 16 residues. CDR3 sequence: CASSLVFSGSLNEQFF. The CDR3 bases are TGTGCCAGCAGCTTAGTCTTTAGCGGGAGCCTCAATGAGCAGTTCTTC. The full variable domain, completed using reference TRBV11-3 and TRBJ2-1, is EAGVVQSPRYKIIEKKQPVAFWCNPISGHNTLYWYLQNLGQGPELLIRYENEEAVDDSQLPKDRFSAERLKGVDSTLKIQPAELGDSAVYLCASSLVFSGSLNEQFFGPGTRLTVL.

The V call is TRBV29-1, the J call TRBJ2-5; D remains ambiguous. Germline V gene lookup returns CDR1 SQVTM and CDR2 ANQGSEA. V was pared by 3 bases and J by 3 bases, with 8 bases between. This CDR3 has 12 amino acids. In nucleotides, the CDR3 is TGCAGCGTTGACTGGGCTAAAGAGACCCAGTACTTC. It translates to CSVDWAKETQYF.

The chain has TRBV27 and TRBJ2-7, with no clear D. The CDR3 extends over 14 amino acids. Per germline, CDR1 MNHEY and CDR2 SMNVEV (reference sequence). Trimming took 1 base from V and 4 from J, leaving 11 bases between them. CDR3 loop: CASSLFRQSYEQYF. CDR3 DNA: TGTGCCAGCAGTTTATTTAGGCAGAGTTACGAGCAGTACTTC.

The chain recombines TRBV28 with TRBJ2-7; perhaps TRBD2 as D (5 bases). The V end lost 5 bases, the J end lost 6 bases, and 17 bases lay between the germline ends. The CDR3 covers 14 residues. Per germline, CDR1 MDHEN and CDR2 SYDVKM. CDR3 nucleotides: TGTGCCAGCAGTGTCGATTTGAGGGTTGCCGAGCAGTACTTC. As protein: CASSVDLRVAEQYF.

This clone showed up just once. V gene TRBV2 combines with J gene TRBJ2-3; D may be TRBD1 (6 bases). CDR3 length: 15 amino acids. CDR1 and CDR2 (germline): SNHLY, FYNNEI. The germline V and J ends were trimmed by 10 bases and 0 bases, with 17 bases remaining between them. CDR3 amino acids: CATNRDTTSTDTQYF. CDR3 DNA: TGTGCCACCAATCGGGACACCACTAGCACAGATACGCAGTATTTT.

The chain combines TRBV2 with TRBJ1-3; D is unclear. Trimming took 6 bases from V and 7 from J, leaving 7 bases between them. The CDR3 covers 11 residues. Per germline, CDR1 SNHLY and CDR2 FYNNEI. This chain's CDR3 is CASSGMNTIYF. CDR3 sequence (DNA): TGTGCCAGCAGCGGTATGAACACCATATATTTT.

The rearrangement joins TRBV28 to TRBJ2-6; perhaps TRBD1 as D (6 bases). V lost 6 bases, J lost 4 bases, and 22 bases lay in between. This CDR3 is 18 amino acids long. Germline-derived CDR1 and CDR2 are MDHEN and SYDVKM. The CDR3 sequence: CASRPTDRDFSGANVLTF. The CDR3 DNA reads TGTGCCAGCAGACCGACGGACAGAGACTTCTCCGGGGCCAACGTCCTGACTTTC.

For the CDR3, the DNA is TGTGCCAGCAGCGGCACCGGGACCCACTATGGCTACACCTTC. Its protein product is CASSGTGTHYGYTF. J is TRBJ1-2 and V is TRBV2, with a tentative D call TRBD1 (5 bases). Germline CDR1 reads SNHLY; CDR2 reads FYNNEI. With 6 bases removed from V and 3 bases from J, the gap between germline ends came to 14 bases. The CDR3 runs to 14 residues.

The CDR3, as DNA: TGTGCCAGCAGCTCCCTCGGACTAGAGTCCTACAATGAGCAGTTCTTC. It codes for CASSSLGLESYNEQFF. The chain recombines TRBV11-1 with TRBJ2-1; 7 nucleotides align to TRBD2. This CDR3 contains 16 residues. Germline CDR1 and CDR2: SGHAT and FQDESV (reference sequence). Trimming cost V 4 bases and J 1 base; bases outside gene matches: 7.

This clone was detected once. This chain uses TRBV4-1 with TRBJ2-3, with a weak D call TRBD2 (5 bases). Per the germline V gene, CDR1 is MGHRA and CDR2 is YSYEKL. There are 16 residues in the CDR3. V was shortened by 0 bases and J by 5 bases, with 15 bases between the two germline ends. The CDR3 DNA sequence: TGCGCCAGCAGCCAAGATGTGTTTCTGGGGAGAGATACGCAGTATTTT. This sequence encodes CASSQDVFLGRDTQYF.

This chain connects TRBV7-2 to TRBJ2-3, with TRBD1 as a possible D gene (6 bases). The CDR3 runs 16 residues. V was clipped by 3 bases and J by 0 bases, with 13 bases between them. Germline CDR1 reads SGHTA; CDR2 reads FQGNSA. DNA of the CDR3: TGTGCCAGCAGCTTGACCGGGACAATTAGCACAGATACGCAGTATTTT. Its translation is CASSLTGTISTDTQYF.

The rearrangement links TRBV29-1 to TRBJ1-1; 7 bases are shared with TRBD1. In germline, CDR1 is SQVTM, CDR2 ANQGSEA. The CDR3 is 12 residues long. V dropped 7 bases and J dropped 2; count of bases not matched to a gene: 4. The CDR3 protein is CSADRYNTEAFF. For the CDR3, the DNA is TGCAGCGCGGACAGGTATAACACTGAAGCTTTCTTT.

Of note for this clone: Compared with germline, one end of the junction differs, possibly owing to a read error. V gene TRBV11-2 combines with J gene TRBJ1-2; tentative D call: TRBD1 (6 bases). CDR1 and CDR2 from the germline V gene are SGHAT and FQNNGV. The CDR3 loop spans 13 amino acids. The CDR3 reads CASSLEDSAAPAF. In nucleotides, the CDR3 is TGTGCCAGCAGCTTAGAGGACAGTGCCGCCCCGGCCTTC.

CDR3: CASSKLAGVSGELFF. In nucleotides, the CDR3 is TGTGCCAGCTCAAAGCTAGCGGGAGTGTCCGGGGAGCTGTTTTTT. The chain uses TRBV18 and TRBJ2-2; 10 bases map to TRBD2. This CDR3 is built from 15 residues. V dropped 5 bases and J dropped 6; count of bases not matched to a gene: 6. Germline CDR1 and CDR2: KGHSH and LQKENI.

This chain connects TRBV5-4 to TRBJ1-1; the D is unclear. Germline loops: CDR1 SGHNT, CDR2 YYREEE (reference sequence). V lost 0 bases, J lost 4 bases, and 10 bases lay in between. The CDR3 is 14 amino acids. The CDR3 sequence: CASSLDLGSTEAFF. The CDR3 DNA follows: TGTGCCAGCAGCTTGGATCTGGGAAGCACTGAAGCTTTCTTT.

CDR3 bases: TGTGCCAGCAGGTTGGGATCCCTGAACACTGAAGCTTTCTTT. It specifies CASRLGSLNTEAFF. The V gene is TRBV7-9, the J gene TRBJ1-1; the D is unclear. The CDR3 is made up of 14 amino acids. The V end was cut by 6 bases, the J end by 0 bases, with 11 bases between. In germline, CDR1 is SEHNR, CDR2 FQNEAQ (reference sequence).

The chain recombines TRBV29-1 with TRBJ2-1; unclear D gene. The germline V gene encodes CDR1 SQVTM and CDR2 ANQGSEA. CDR3 size: 13 residues. V dropped 7 bases and J dropped 4 bases, with 14 bases sitting between them. The CDR3 DNA reads as TGCAGCGCCCAGATAGATACTTACAATGAGCAGTTCTTC. Translation gives CSAQIDTYNEQFF.

The chain has TRBV29-1 and TRBJ2-5; either TRBD1 or TRBD2 may fit D (5 bases each). V lost 5 bases and J 4 bases, leaving 14 bases between the germline ends. This CDR3 contains 13 residues. Germline V CDR1 and CDR2: SQVTM, ANQGSEA. The DNA of the CDR3 is TGCAGCGTTAGTTGGGGACGGAGAGAGACCCAGTACTTC. This encodes CSVSWGRRETQYF.

The CDR3 sequence is CASTNYSNQPQHF. CDR3 DNA: TGTGCCAGCACGAACTATAGCAATCAGCCCCAGCATTTT. The chain joins TRBV18 to TRBJ1-5; D is unresolved. The length of the CDR3 is 13 residues. Germline lookup yields CDR1 KGHSH and CDR2 LQKENI. Trimming removed 8 bases from V and 0 bases from J, with 8 bases in between.

This CDR3 is CASSFGGGETQYF. The CDR3 DNA follows: TGTGCCAGCAGTTTTGGGGGAGGAGAGACCCAGTACTTC. This chain joins TRBV27 and TRBJ2-5; TRBD2 might be the D (6 bases). The CDR3 sequence is 13 residues long. Trimming took 3 bases from V and 4 from J, leaving 9 bases between them. Per germline, CDR1 MNHEY and CDR2 SMNVEV (reference sequence).

This chain uses TRBV27 with TRBJ2-3; TRBD2 is a possible D gene (6 bases). The V and J ends lost 2 bases and 1 base respectively, with 19 bases between them. Germline V lookup: CDR1 MNHEY, CDR2 SMNVEV (reference sequence). The CDR3 is 18 amino acids. The CDR3 DNA reads as TGTGCCAGCAGTTTAATTGGGCGGGGCCCCCTTGGCACAGATACGCAGTATTTT. It is translated as CASSLIGRGPLGTDTQYF.

J is TRBJ2-2 and V is TRBV5-5, with D possibly matching TRBD2 (7 bases). CDR1 and CDR2 (germline): SGHKS, YYEKEE (reference sequence). The CDR3 runs 16 residues. V was clipped by 1 base and J by 4 bases, with 14 bases between them. CDR3 sequence: CASSLFGGLSTGELFF. Written as DNA, the CDR3 is TGTGCCAGCAGCTTGTTCGGGGGGCTGAGCACCGGGGAGCTGTTTTTT.

This clone was detected ten times or more. The gene calls are TRBV28 and TRBJ1-5, with D hard to call. Between the trimmed V and J ends, which lost 5 bases and 5 bases, there was a span of 7 bases. The CDR3 has 12 amino acids. Germline V gene lookup returns CDR1 MDHEN and CDR2 SYDVKM. CDR3 amino acids: CASSDVYQPQHF. The CDR3 bases are TGTGCCAGCAGTGACGTTTATCAGCCCCAGCATTTT.

To note about this clone: Other DNA sequences of this sample code for an identical CDR3. This chain joins TRBV27 and TRBJ2-6; D unresolved. The CDR3 is made up of 13 amino acids. Germline CDR1 MNHEY, CDR2 SMNVEV (reference sequence). Trimming shortened V by 6 bases and J by 0 bases, and 3 bases separated the two germline ends. CDR3 protein: CASRPSGANVLTF. CDR3 DNA: TGTGCCAGCAGGCCCTCTGGGGCCAACGTCCTGACTTTC.

This chain connects TRBV18 to TRBJ1-5, with no clear D. The CDR3 consists of 16 residues. Germline CDR1 KGHSH, CDR2 LQKENI. V shed 3 bases and J shed 2 bases, with 14 bases lying between them. DNA for the CDR3: TGTGCCAGCTCACCGGCACTCTTAGCGGGCAATCAGCCCCAGCATTTT. This encodes CASSPALLAGNQPQHF.

As to this clone: This CDR3 is also generated by other DNA sequences in the sample. This chain connects TRBV28 to TRBJ2-2; no reliable D call. Germline CDR1 is MDHEN and CDR2 is SYDVKM. The CDR3 length is 11 residues. Trimming took off 5 bases at V and 5 bases at J, with 3 bases between the two ends. The chain's CDR3 is CASSLTGELFF. CDR3 sequence (DNA): TGTGCCAGCAGTCTTACCGGGGAGCTGTTTTTT. The entire variable domain, with the rest obtained from reference TRBV28 and TRBJ2-2, is as follows: DVKVTQSSRYLVKRTGEKVFLECVQDMDHENMFWYRQDPGLGLRLIYFSYDVKMKEKGDIPEGYSVSREKKERFSLILESASTNQTSMYLCASSLTGELFFGEGSRLTVL.

V usage is TRBV4-1 and J usage is TRBJ1-1; tentative D call: TRBD1 (5 bases). CDR1 and CDR2 (germline): MGHRA, YSYEKL. The ends were cut back, 5 bases at V and 0 bases at J, with 19 bases in the middle. This CDR3 spans 17 amino acids. CDR3: CASSYRGAVSMNTEAFF. The CDR3 nucleotides read TGCGCCAGCAGCTACCGAGGGGCGGTGTCCATGAACACTGAAGCTTTCTTT.

The chain couples TRBV14 to TRBJ2-1, with 9 positions matching TRBD2. V was pared by 1 base and J by 5 bases, with 6 bases of the junction left unmatched. The CDR3 length is 16 residues. Germline CDR1 is SGHDN and CDR2 is FVKESK. Here the CDR3 DNA reads TGTGCCAGCAGCCAAGTGGGACTAGCAGAGAACAATGAGCAGTTCTTC. Translated: CASSQVGLAENNEQFF.

J is TRBJ2-6 and V is TRBV6-5; D remains ambiguous. Between the trimmed V and J ends, which lost 7 bases and 2 bases, there was a span of 6 bases. The CDR3 is 13 amino acids. The germline V gene has CDR1 MNHEY and CDR2 SVGAGI. The CDR3 DNA reads as TGTGCCAGCAAGGATGCTGGGGCCAACGTCCTGACTTTC. Encoded protein: CASKDAGANVLTF.

The DNA for the CDR3 is TGTGCCAGCACTCCCAAGGCCCACGGACTCCTGGACGAGCAGTACTTC. Protein: CASTPKAHGLLDEQYF. The chain links TRBV9 to TRBJ2-7, with D tentatively TRBD2 (5 bases). Trimming removed 6 bases from V and 5 bases from J, with 24 bases in between. In germline, CDR1 is SGDLS, CDR2 YYNGEE. This CDR3 has 16 residues.

The V call is TRBV5-4, the J call TRBJ2-3; unclear D gene. CDR1 and CDR2 from the germline V gene are SGHNT and YYREEE (reference sequence). The ends were cut back, 4 bases at V and 3 bases at J, with 12 bases in the middle. CDR3 length: 14 residues. The CDR3 region has the DNA TGTGCCAGCAGCGACGTGGGCGATACAGATACGCAGTATTTT. Protein: CASSDVGDTDTQYF.

The rearrangement joins TRBV27 to TRBJ2-1; 11 nucleotides line up with TRBD2. The CDR3 sequence is 17 residues long. Germline CDR1 MNHEY, CDR2 SMNVEV (reference sequence). The V gene end was trimmed by 3 bases and the J gene end by 9 bases; junction bases not matched to a gene: 13. The CDR3 DNA is TGTGCCAGCAGTTTCCCCGGGGGGACTAGCGGAGCCGGTGAGCAGTTCTTC. Translation: CASSFPGGTSGAGEQFF.